The present T cell receptor beta chain was sequenced within a study of identical twins. Overall study findings and caveats: Out-of-frame sharing of TCR alpha in monozygotic twins was underestimated by models.

Trimming left V 6 bases short and J 4 bases short, with 19 bases between. CDR3 size: 15 residues. Each CDR3 protein is one row after TCRdb ran MiXCR on the 5' RACE reads. The table lists 650,000 to 750,000 distinct CDR3 sequences, about 20% of them singletons. This clonotype was counted between two and nine times. What it binds is unknown. These data also formed part of another study, on T cells expressing NK-cell markers. From that report: Sorted CD3+CD56-NKG2C+, CD3+CD56+NKG2C+ and CD3+CD56+NKG2C- T cells supplied the TCR beta repertoires. Sequenced donors, eight in total, included seven who were HCMV-seropositive and one who was seronegative. The same clonotypes also predominated in the CD3+CD56-NKG2C+ fraction of a handful of donors.

This receptor was identified in a young woman in good health. V is TRBV12-3 or TRBV12-4 and J is TRBJ2-7, with D possibly TRBD2 on 7 matching bases. The sample taken for sequencing was PBMCs. The CDR3 spells CASRISGGRKYEQYF. CDR3 coding DNA: TGTGCCAGCAGGATTTCGGGGGGCAGAAAGTACGAGCAGTACTTC.